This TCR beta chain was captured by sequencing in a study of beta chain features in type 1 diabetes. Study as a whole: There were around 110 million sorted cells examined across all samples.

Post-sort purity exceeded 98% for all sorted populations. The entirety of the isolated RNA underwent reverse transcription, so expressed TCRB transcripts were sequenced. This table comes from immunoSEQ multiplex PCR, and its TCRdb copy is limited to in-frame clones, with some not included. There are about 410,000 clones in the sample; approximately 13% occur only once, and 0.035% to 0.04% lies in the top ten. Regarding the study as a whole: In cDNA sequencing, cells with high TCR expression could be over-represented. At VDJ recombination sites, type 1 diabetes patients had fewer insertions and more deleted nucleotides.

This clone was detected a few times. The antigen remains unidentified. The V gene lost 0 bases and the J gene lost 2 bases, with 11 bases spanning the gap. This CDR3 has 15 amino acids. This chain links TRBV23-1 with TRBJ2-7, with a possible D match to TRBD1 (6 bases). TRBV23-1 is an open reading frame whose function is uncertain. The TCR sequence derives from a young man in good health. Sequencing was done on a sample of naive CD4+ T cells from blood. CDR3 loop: CASSQSGDTPYEQYF. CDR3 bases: TGCGCCAGCAGTCAATCAGGGGACACCCCCTACGAGCAGTACTTC.